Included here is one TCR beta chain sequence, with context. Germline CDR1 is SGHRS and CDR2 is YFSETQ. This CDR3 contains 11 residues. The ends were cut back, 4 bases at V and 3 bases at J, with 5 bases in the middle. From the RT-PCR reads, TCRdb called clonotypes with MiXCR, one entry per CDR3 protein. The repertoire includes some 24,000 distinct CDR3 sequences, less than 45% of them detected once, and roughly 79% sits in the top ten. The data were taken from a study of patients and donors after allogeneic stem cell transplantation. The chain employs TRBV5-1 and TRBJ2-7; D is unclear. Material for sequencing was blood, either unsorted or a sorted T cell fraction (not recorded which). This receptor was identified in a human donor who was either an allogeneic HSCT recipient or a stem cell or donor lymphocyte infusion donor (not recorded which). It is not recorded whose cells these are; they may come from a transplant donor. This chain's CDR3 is CASSGDYEQYF. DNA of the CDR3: TGCGCCAGCAGCGGAGACTACGAGCAGTACTTC.